This T cell receptor beta chain is drawn from a study of beta chain features in type 1 diabetes. General study points: Any HLA-type effect on TCRB rearrangement remained unresolved here.

Every single donor gave one heparinised blood draw, and these averaged around 110 mL. Cells sorted by CD45RO/CCR7/CD25/CD127/CD95/CD27 comprised CD4+ naive, central memory, regulatory and stem cell-like memory cells. As every portion of the isolated RNA was reverse transcribed, the sequencing read expressed TCRB transcripts. Naive, central memory and regulatory T cell samples yielded a few million reads on average. Measured with immunoSEQ multiplex PCR; TCRdb has only the in-frame clones, and not every one. The sample contains 450,000 to 600,000 clones, 30% of which appear only once. Only a few counts were recorded for this clone. Its antigen is unidentified. There are 14 residues in the CDR3. Trimming took 5 bases from V and 6 from J, leaving 14 bases between them. CDR1 is SGHAT and CDR2 is FQDESV in the germline V gene (reference sequence).

This chain connects TRBV11-1 to TRBJ2-1, with a possible D match to TRBD2 (6 bases). The sequenced sample consisted of naive CD4+ T cells from blood. This receptor was identified in a young man in good health. The CDR3 spells CASSPGLAPNEQFF. In DNA, the CDR3 is TGTGCCAGCAGCCCCGGGCTAGCGCCCAATGAGCAGTTCTTC.